Sequencing of this T cell receptor beta chain was carried out in a study of blood T cells in healthy people across ages (dated by TCRdb to between 2015 and 2017). Regarding the study in general: In model experiments, roughly one uniquely barcoded TCR beta cDNA molecule per two T cells was captured by template switching. Age-related changes in TCR beta repertoire diversity were measured in the study by deep sequencing normalized with unique cDNA molecular identifiers. The donors were split into four age groups: young (average approximately 16 years), middle-aged (about 40), aged (roughly 65) and long-lived (approximately 89). Donors of different ages were randomly distributed across sequencing lanes to avoid experimental bias. For two donors (one aged 18 to 30 and one aged 80 or older), the study analyzed two additional independent replicas of 1 million unique cDNA reads from the same blood draw.

This clonotype has at least ten counts. What antigen it recognizes has not been identified. The record has no base qualities; no much larger clone is one base away. Library creation used 5' RACE. The sequencer was an Illumina HiSeq 2500. A second PCR of about 7 to 12 cycles was run with a J-beta primer mix and a sample-barcoded 5' primer. A unique molecular identifier was introduced onto each TCR beta cDNA molecule by a template-switch 5' adaptor carrying 12 random nucleotides. Each sample yielded at least 2.5 million CDR3-containing paired-end reads. First-strand cDNA was synthesized from all RNA with the Mint cDNA synthesis kit, primed by a TRBC-specific oligonucleotide. Following uracil-DNA glycosylase treatment, a first 18-cycle PCR with universal primers M1SS and BC2_uni_R was performed on all cDNA. From the authors' description of their analysis: Each sample was normalized by randomly selecting 1 million high-quality reads, each carrying a distinct molecular identifier. Instead of being binned into consensus sequences, reads with shared molecular identifiers were discarded. MiTCR, with a Q25 quality threshold and the strictest error-elimination algorithm, was used for CDR3 identification, clonotype clustering and error correction. Lower-bound total TCR beta diversity was estimated with a nonparametric unseen species model using Euler transformation. The public reads were reanalyzed by TCRdb: fastp trimming at Q25, MiXCR alignment, in-frame beta chains only. Each record represents a unique CDR3 protein, reported with the most common genes and DNA among its rows. TCRdb, not the authors, supplied the V and J calls. The sample records about 650,000 distinct CDR3 sequences, 32% of which are singletons. The ten largest clonotypes hold 15% to 19% of the sample.

Donors were 30 to 45 systemically healthy Caucasian individuals from Russia aged roughly 6 to 95 years. About 10 milliliters of peripheral blood were collected from each donor into EDTA-treated Vacutainer tubes. Ficoll-Paque density-gradient centrifugation was used to isolate PBMCs, with at least 7 million per sample. Trizol reagent was used to extract total RNA from the PBMCs, yielding at least 5.5 micrograms per sample. Naive CD45RAhigh/CD27high T cell percentages were measured by flow cytometry on a PBMC aliquot from every donor. From a lookup of the germline V gene (reference sequence), CDR1 and CDR2 are LNHNV and YYDKDF. From the cysteine up to the phenylalanine, the CDR3 has a length of 18 residues. Only the CDR3 part of the read is kept: 54 bases, read in frame from the first base. V is pared back by 5 bases and J by 0 bases, with 22 bases lying between the germline termini. Beyond this particular receptor, the publication reports: A strong correlation was found between observed TCR beta diversity and the percentage of naive T cells measured by flow cytometry. Compared with the aged group, the long-lived group had more naive CD4+ T cells, fewer expanded clones and increased TCR diversity, a pattern suggesting age selection. Total diversity estimates from one million sequenced T cells were considered lower bounds and underestimates. Donor CMV infection status was unknown, potentially confounding age-related changes in expanded clonotypes. Observed TCR beta diversity per million T cells fell roughly linearly with age, and a significant reduction was already apparent by age approximately 40. Bulk unsorted PBMC profiling prevented conclusive comparison of naive and antigen-experienced compartments.

This clonotype originated in a woman older than 75 in good health. Donor details come from another sample of the same person, matched by shared clones. Recombination joined TRBV15 with TRBJ2-5; 8 matching bases give a weak D call of TRBD2. Sequences were obtained from blood. The sequence in DNA is TGTGCCACCAGCCACCCAGGGGGTGGCGGGGGGTACCAAGAGACCCAGTACTTC. Translated, it reads CATSHPGGGGGYQETQYF.